Shown below are 27 T cell receptor beta chains from a single sample sequenced in a study of blood T cells in healthy people across ages. A second PCR, run for about 7 to 11 cycles, used a sample-barcoded 5' primer plus a J-beta primer mix. TCRdb re-called the 5' RACE reads through MiXCR, storing one row per CDR3 protein. The sample lists around 1,000,000 distinct CDR3 sequences; 25% were seen once. These data were likewise used in another study, on T cells of mothers and their children.

The sample comprised blood. The receptor source for this set is a girl aged 2 to 9 in good health.

This clonotype was counted only a few times. The V and J genes are TRBV29-1 and TRBJ1-6; D may be TRBD1 (5 bases). This CDR3 is 13 amino acids long. The germline CDR1 and CDR2 sequences are SQVTM and ANQGSEA. V shed 6 bases and J shed 8 bases, with 14 bases lying between them. The chain's CDR3 is CSVRRGGDSPLHF. As DNA, the CDR3 is TGCAGCGTCAGGAGGGGAGGTGATTCACCCCTCCACTTT. The complete variable domain, with remaining parts taken from reference TRBV29-1 and TRBJ1-6, reads SAVISQKPSRDICQRGTSLTIQCQVDSQVTMMFWYRQQPGQSLTLIATANQGSEATYESGFVIDKFPISRPNLTFSTLTVSNMSPEDSSIYLCSVRRGGDSPLHFGNGTRLTVT.

V and J are TRBV6-1 and TRBJ1-1; the match to TRBD1 covers 8 bases. J lost 6 bases, V lost 5 bases, and 14 bases had no gene match. The germline gives CDR1 MNHNS, CDR2 SASEGT. The CDR3 extends over 16 amino acids. The CDR3, as DNA: TGTGCCAGCAGTCCCCATCCGGGACAGGAGTACGCTGAAGCTTTCTTT. Translated: CASSPHPGQEYAEAFF.

The rearrangement joins TRBV6-1 to TRBJ1-1; D is ambiguous. The germline V gene encodes CDR1 MNHNS and CDR2 SASEGT. The V gene lost 2 bases and the J gene lost 6 bases, with 13 bases spanning the gap. The CDR3 spans 14 residues. The CDR3 DNA sequence: TGTGCCAGCAGTGAATTGCCCGAACGAGCTGAAGCTTTCTTT. Translation: CASSELPERAEAFF.

This chain connects TRBV20-1 to TRBJ2-1; tentatively, D is TRBD2 (5 bases). In germline, CDR1 is DFQATT, CDR2 SNEGSKA (reference sequence). V was trimmed by 3 bases and J by 12 bases, leaving 12 bases between them. The CDR3 length is 11 residues. The CDR3 sequence: CSARTTGGQFF. CDR3 nucleotides: TGCAGTGCTAGGACGACTGGAGGGCAGTTCTTC.

This clonotype was counted a few times. The chain employs TRBV5-1 and TRBJ2-5, with TRBD1 identical over 7 bases. This CDR3 region has 15 residues. V lost 3 bases and J lost 2; bases outside the gene matches: 7. Germline-derived CDR1 and CDR2 are SGHRS and YFSETQ. The CDR3 loop reads CASSWSAGGQETQYF. For the CDR3, the DNA is TGCGCCAGCAGCTGGTCAGCAGGGGGACAAGAGACCCAGTACTTC.

J is TRBJ2-3 and V is TRBV6-2 or TRBV6-3; TRBD2 aligns across 7 bases. CDR1 is MNHEY, CDR2 SVGEGT, per germline. CDR3 length: 18 amino acids. V shed 8 bases, J shed 0 bases, and the junction held 17 bases outside the gene matches. The CDR3 DNA reads as TGTGCCAGCGGAGCTAGCGGACGGATGTACACTAGCACAGATACGCAGTATTTT. Its translation: CASGASGRMYTSTDTQYF.

This clonotype occurred a few times. The chain is built from TRBV9 and TRBJ2-3; TRBD1 matches at 7 bases. Trimming removed 2 bases from V and 1 base from J; junction bases left unmatched: 7. Germline V CDR1 and CDR2: SGDLS, YYNGEE. CDR3 length equals 16 residues. For the CDR3, the DNA is TGTGCCAGCAGCGTCAATCACAGGGGAGGCACAGATACGCAGTATTTT. Its protein product is CASSVNHRGGTDTQYF.

The gene calls are TRBV5-1 and TRBJ1-1; possible D gene TRBD1, 5 bases. CDR1 SGHRS and CDR2 YFSETQ come from the germline V gene. The V gene lost 5 bases and the J gene lost 5 bases, with 22 bases spanning the gap. The CDR3 runs 16 residues. The CDR3: CASRTSGARWDTEAFF. The CDR3, as DNA: TGCGCCAGCAGAACGTCCGGGGCCCGGTGGGATACTGAAGCTTTCTTT.

This clonotype was counted a few times. The rearrangement links TRBV20-1 to TRBJ2-2; D is ambiguous. The CDR3 is 14 residues long. V lost 6 bases and J 0 bases, leaving 11 bases between the germline ends. Germline-derived CDR1 and CDR2 are DFQATT and SNEGSKA (reference sequence). This CDR3 is CSASDRANTGELFF. CDR3 bases: TGCAGTGCATCGGACCGCGCGAACACCGGGGAGCTGTTTTTT.

This clonotype has just a few counts. The chain joins TRBV25-1 to TRBJ1-1; D gene unclear. CDR3 length: 12 amino acids. The germline V gene has CDR1 MGHDK and CDR2 SYGVNS. Deletions cut 4 bases from V and 6 bases from J, with 9 bases between. CDR3 amino acids: CASSVGSAEAFF. The CDR3 DNA reads as TGTGCCAGCAGTGTTGGTTCGGCTGAAGCTTTCTTT.

The sample holds a few counts of this clonotype. The chain joins TRBV7-2 to TRBJ1-6; D is perhaps TRBD1 (6 bases). This CDR3 region has 15 residues. Germline-derived CDR1 and CDR2 are SGHTA and FQGNSA. Trimming removed 3 bases at V and 7 bases at J, with 13 bases between. The CDR3 DNA follows: TGTGCCAGCAGCTTTTTCGGGACAAACAATTCACCCCTCCACTTT. Encoded protein: CASSFFGTNNSPLHF. Looking up the rest from reference TRBV7-2 and TRBJ1-6 gives the full variable domain: GAGVSQSPSNKVTEKGKDVELRCDPISGHTALYWYRQSLGQGLEFLIYFQGNSAPDKSGLPSDRFSAERTGGSVSTLTIQRTQQEDSAVYLCASSFFGTNNSPLHFGNGTRLTVT.

The CDR3 loop is CASSLYRDTDTQYF. The CDR3 DNA follows: TGCGCCAGCAGCTTGTACCGGGACACAGATACGCAGTATTTT. The chain carries TRBV5-1 and TRBJ2-3; D might be TRBD2 (5 bases). The CDR3 runs to 14 residues. V was shortened by 1 base and J by 2 bases, with 8 bases between the two germline ends. CDR1 is SGHRS and CDR2 is YFSETQ in the germline V gene.

There are a few counts of this clonotype. The chain has TRBV3-1 and TRBJ2-7; no definite D call. This CDR3 is built from 13 residues. Germline CDR1 and CDR2: LGHDT and YNNKEL (reference sequence). V was clipped by 2 bases and J by 2 bases, with 7 bases between them. The chain's CDR3 is CASSQFSAYEQYF. CDR3 bases: TGTGCCAGCAGCCAATTCTCGGCCTACGAGCAGTACTTC.

There are a few counts of this clonotype. This chain uses TRBV20-1 with TRBJ2-5, with D perhaps TRBD2 (6 bases). The DNA end is more similar to TRBJ2-1, so the J call may be wrong. Germline assignment: CDR1 DFQATT and CDR2 SNEGSKA (reference sequence). There are 12 residues in the CDR3. In nucleotides, the CDR3 is TGCAGTGCCTTTTCGCCGGGACTCTCACAGTTCTTC. Its translation: CSAFSPGLSQFF.

In DNA form, the CDR3 reads TGCAGCGTCGCCCGGGAGGTTCGCACAGATACGCAGTATTTT. It yields the protein CSVAREVRTDTQYF. This chain joins TRBV29-1 and TRBJ2-3; 7 nucleotides agree with TRBD2. The CDR3 is made up of 14 amino acids. The V gene end was trimmed by 6 bases and the J gene end by 1 base; junction bases not matched to a gene: 7. Per the germline V gene, CDR1 is SQVTM and CDR2 is ANQGSEA.

The chain carries TRBV12-3 or TRBV12-4 and TRBJ2-7; 9 nucleotides match TRBD1. The CDR3 is 14 amino acids. Trimming at V came to 8 bases and at J to 9 bases, leaving 14 bases not matched to a gene. The DNA of the CDR3 is TGTGCCAGCGCCCCCCCCCACGGACAGGGGTGGCAGTACTTC. The encoded protein is CASAPPHGQGWQYF.

The J gene is TRBJ2-5, the V gene TRBV28; tentatively, D is TRBD1 or TRBD2 (5 bases each). TRBJ2-1 explains the end of the DNA better; the J call may be wrong. The CDR3 loop spans 14 amino acids. Germline V gene data show CDR1 as MDHEN and CDR2 as SYDVKM. CDR3 DNA sequence: TGTGCCAGCAGTTTAGAGGGGTTCGACAATGAGCAGTTCTTC. Its translation is CASSLEGFDNEQFF.

This clonotype has just a few counts. The V call is TRBV24-1, the J call TRBJ2-5, with D unclear. Trimming cost V 1 base and J 3 bases, with 5 bases left between them. CDR1 is KGHDR, CDR2 SFDVKD, per germline. This CDR3 is 13 amino acids long. CDR3 in amino acids: CATSDFGEETQYF. CDR3 DNA: TGTGCCACCAGTGATTTTGGAGAAGAGACCCAGTACTTC.

V is TRBV11-2 and J is TRBJ2-7; 7 nucleotides match TRBD1. Germline lookup yields CDR1 SGHAT and CDR2 FQNNGV. The trim removed 4 bases at V and 2 bases at J, leaving 5 bases unmatched. The CDR3 consists of 14 residues. In nucleotides, the CDR3 is TGTGCCAGCAGCTCACAGGGGTTCCCCTACGAGCAGTACTTC. Residues: CASSSQGFPYEQYF.

This sequence joins TRBV19 and TRBJ2-1; no reliable D call. CDR1 LNHDA and CDR2 SQIVND come from the germline V gene (reference sequence). The V end was cut by 4 bases, the J end by 4 bases, with 8 bases between. The CDR3 is 13 amino acids. DNA of the CDR3: TGTGCCAGTAGTAGGGGTATTTACAATGAGCAGTTCTTC. It specifies CASSRGIYNEQFF.

This chain joins TRBV7-9 and TRBJ2-5; no firm D call. The end of the DNA is better explained by TRBJ2-1, so the J call may be wrong. Per the germline V gene, CDR1 is SEHNR and CDR2 is FQNEAQ (reference sequence). This CDR3 region has 16 residues. The CDR3 coding sequence is TGTGCCAGCAGCCCCGGTAACGACCTCCCCTACAATGAGCAGTTCTTC. It codes for CASSPGNDLPYNEQFF.

This clonotype was seen only a few times. The V gene is TRBV4-1, the J gene TRBJ1-4, with D possibly matching TRBD1 (6 bases). The germline V and J ends were trimmed by 1 base and 3 bases, with 12 bases remaining between them. CDR3 size: 16 residues. Germline V gene sequence: CDR1 MGHRA, CDR2 YSYEKL. The CDR3 region has the DNA TGCGCCAGCAGCCAAGGGCAGGGGCCGGCTAATGAAAAACTGTTTTTT. It encodes CASSQGQGPANEKLFF.

This chain connects TRBV9 to TRBJ2-5, with D unresolved. The DNA end is a closer match to TRBJ2-7, so the J assignment may be wrong. This CDR3 is built from 14 residues. CDR1 is SGDLS and CDR2 is YYNGEE in the germline V gene. For the CDR3, the DNA is TGTGCCAGCAGCGTAGAGGGAATTAGCTACGAGCAGTACTTC. Its translation is CASSVEGISYEQYF.

This clonotype was recorded many times. V usage is TRBV12-3 or TRBV12-4 and J usage is TRBJ1-1, with D unresolved. The CDR3 is 12 amino acids. V lost 3 bases and J lost 9, with 11 bases in between. CDR3 in DNA: TGTGCCAGCAGTTTCGAAGAGGCCAAAGCTTTCTTT. Protein product: CASSFEEAKAFF.

This clonotype was seen a few times. One junction end disagrees with the germline gene, perhaps due to a read error. DNA for the CDR3: TGTGCCGGCAGACGTACAGCCTTGAACTCCTACAATGAGCAGTTCTTC. Translation gives CAGRRTALNSYNEQFF. The J gene is TRBJ2-1, the V gene TRBV27; D is undetermined. Per germline, CDR1 MNHEY and CDR2 SMNVEV (reference sequence). The CDR3 spans 16 residues.

There are a few counts of this clonotype. The chain combines TRBV4-1 with TRBJ1-3; the D gene is possibly TRBD1 (5 bases). The V gene's germline CDR1 is MGHRA and CDR2 YSYEKL. With 1 base removed from V and 4 bases from J, the gap between germline ends came to 8 bases. The CDR3 has 14 residues. In DNA, the CDR3 is TGCGCCAGCAGCCAAGGCGACAGAGGAAACACCATATATTTT. Translated, it gives CASSQGDRGNTIYF.

The sample holds a few counts of this clonotype. Here the CDR3 DNA reads TGCGCCAGCAGCCCGGGACAGCCTTCCGTCTATGGCTACACCTTC. It is translated as CASSPGQPSVYGYTF. The chain employs TRBV5-1 and TRBJ1-2, with 7 bases that match TRBD1. V gave up 4 bases and J gave up 4 bases; unmatched junction bases: 10. There are 15 residues in the CDR3. Germline loops: CDR1 SGHRS, CDR2 YFSETQ.